This T cell receptor beta chain was recorded in a study of blood T cells in healthy people across ages. Trimming took 0 bases from V and 3 from J; bases not matched to a gene: 3. CDR1 and CDR2 (germline): SGDLS, YYNGEE. The CDR3 loop spans 16 amino acids. A second PCR of roughly 7 to 11 cycles used a sample-barcoded 5' primer and a J-beta primer mix. TCRdb re-analysed the 5' RACE reads in MiXCR, keeping a single row per CDR3 protein. The profile covers roughly 1.6 million distinct CDR3 sequences, with 30% to 40% appearing a single time and approximately 10% taken by the ten largest. The chain links TRBV9 to TRBJ2-1; 10 nucleotides align to TRBD2. This TCR was sampled from a woman in her thirties in good health. Material: blood. The CDR3 coding sequence is TGTGCCAGCAGCGTAGGTCTAGCGGGAGACTACAATGAGCAGTTCTTC. The encoded protein is CASSVGLAGDYNEQFF.